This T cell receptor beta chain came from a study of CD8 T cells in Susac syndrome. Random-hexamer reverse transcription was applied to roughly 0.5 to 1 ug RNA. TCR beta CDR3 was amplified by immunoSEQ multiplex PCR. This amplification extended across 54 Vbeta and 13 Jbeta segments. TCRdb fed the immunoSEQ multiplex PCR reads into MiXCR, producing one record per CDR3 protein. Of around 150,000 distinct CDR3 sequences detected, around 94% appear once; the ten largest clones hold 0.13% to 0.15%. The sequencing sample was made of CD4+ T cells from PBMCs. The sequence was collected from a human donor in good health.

The CDR3 loop reads CSASLWPGYTF. CDR3 nucleotide sequence: TGCAGTGCTAGTCTATGGCCCGGCTACACCTTC. The gene calls are TRBV20-1 and TRBJ1-2; D is undetermined. V lost 3 bases and J 8 bases, leaving 10 bases between the germline ends. The length of the CDR3 is 11 residues. CDR1 is DFQATT and CDR2 is SNEGSKA in the germline V gene (reference sequence).